The 8 T cell receptor beta chains given below trace back to one sample, sequenced in a study of T cell changes during pregnancy in multiple sclerosis. Sequencing was performed with immunoSEQ multiplex PCR; in TCRdb, only in-frame clones are kept and a portion is missing. This table has 40,000 or so clones, 90% appearing once. The sample consisted of CD4+ T cells from peripheral blood mononuclear cells, taken in the third trimester of pregnancy. The receptors originated from a female donor with multiple sclerosis, enrolled in a pregnancy study.

This sequence joins TRBV5-1 and TRBJ2-3, with 7 bases lining up with TRBD2. V shed 0 bases, J shed 0 bases, and the junction held 10 bases outside the gene matches. The CDR3 loop spans 18 amino acids. CDR1 and CDR2 (germline): SGHRS, YFSETQ. The CDR3 region has the DNA TGCGCCAGCAGCTTGGTTTTGTCATTTAGCGGGAGCACAGATACGCAGTATTTT. Protein sequence: CASSLVLSFSGSTDTQYF.

This clone appeared a single time. The V and J genes are TRBV7-2 and TRBJ2-4; weak D call: TRBD1 (5 bases). Deletions cut 1 base from V and 0 bases from J, with 16 bases between. CDR1 is SGHTA and CDR2 is FQGNSA in the germline V gene. This CDR3 is 18 amino acids long. CDR3 sequence: CASSLVGRQLVAKNIQYF. CDR3 nucleotide sequence: TGTGCCAGCAGCTTAGTAGGGCGACAGCTTGTAGCCAAAAACATTCAGTACTTC.

The J gene is TRBJ2-3, the V gene TRBV27; 12 bases line up with TRBD2. This CDR3 is 17 amino acids long. Trimming at V came to 5 bases and at J to 6 bases, leaving 12 bases not matched to a gene. Germline V gene lookup returns CDR1 MNHEY and CDR2 SMNVEV (reference sequence). In nucleotides, the CDR3 is TGTGCCAGCAGTGGGGGGAGACTAGCGGGAGTTGGTGATACGCAGTATTTT. Its protein is CASSGGRLAGVGDTQYF.

This clone was seen only once. The chain is built from TRBV14 and TRBJ2-7; 10 positions agree with TRBD2. The CDR3 is 16 residues long. Germline trimming cut 0 bases from V and 5 bases from J; bases unmatched to any gene: 7. Germline CDR1 SGHDN, CDR2 FVKESK. The CDR3 loop is CASSQDSSGSTNEQYF. CDR3 DNA: TGTGCCAGCAGCCAAGATTCTAGCGGGAGTACCAACGAGCAGTACTTC. Variable domain in full (rest from reference TRBV14 and TRBJ2-7): EAGVTQFPSHSVIEKGQTVTLRCDPISGHDNLYWYRRVMGKEIKFLLHFVKESKQDESGMPNNRFLAERTGGTYSTLKVQPAELEDSGVYFCASSQDSSGSTNEQYFGPGTRLTVT.

The chain is built from TRBV6-6 and TRBJ2-1; 10 bases are a match to TRBD2. In germline, CDR1 is MNHNY, CDR2 SVGAGI (reference sequence). V trimming: 0 bases; J trimming: 10 bases; junction bases outside the gene matches: 6. This CDR3 has 15 amino acids. CDR3 nucleotides: TGTGCCAGCAGTTACTCGCTAGCGGGAGTGGGAGAGCAGTTCTTC. It encodes CASSYSLAGVGEQFF.

The chain links TRBV6-5 to TRBJ1-3; D gene uncertain. Trimming stripped 0 bases from V and 0 bases from J, with 9 bases between. Per germline, CDR1 MNHEY and CDR2 SVGAGI. The CDR3 totals 16 residues. The CDR3 sequence: CASSYSNRGSGNTIYF. The DNA of the CDR3 is TGTGCCAGCAGTTACTCGAACCGGGGCTCTGGAAACACCATATATTTT.

The J gene is TRBJ2-2, the V gene TRBV27; maybe TRBD1 (7 bases). Trimming cost V 7 bases and J 8 bases, with 32 bases left between them. Germline assignment: CDR1 MNHEY and CDR2 SMNVEV (reference sequence). This CDR3 has 19 amino acids. The CDR3 loop reads CASKGTTGRSVSWIGELFF. In DNA form, the CDR3 reads TGTGCCAGCAAAGGAACGACAGGGAGGTCTGTTTCTTGGATAGGGGAGCTGTTTTTT.

The V gene is TRBV28, the J gene TRBJ1-1; D is undetermined. There are 15 residues in the CDR3. The V gene lost 4 bases and the J gene lost 4 bases, with 16 bases spanning the gap. Germline V gene data show CDR1 as MDHEN and CDR2 as SYDVKM. CDR3 loop: CASSSSRPGGTEAFF. CDR3 in DNA: TGTGCCAGCAGTTCCAGTAGGCCGGGTGGCACTGAAGCTTTCTTT.